These 8 T cell receptor beta chains originate from one sample sequenced in a study of cytomegalovirus exposure and HLA in healthy donors. Primers: 60 Vbeta forward and 13 Jbeta reverse. The method was immunoSEQ multiplex PCR; TCRdb's version includes in-frame clones alone and lacks a portion of them. The data show around 230,000 clones, roughly 85% seen once. The specimen was PBMCs. These receptors were obtained from a girl between 2 and 10 years old in good health and CMV-seronegative.

V and J are TRBV6-1 and TRBJ2-4, with 9 nucleotides matching TRBD2. CDR3 length: 14 residues. Germline V gene sequence: CDR1 MNHNS, CDR2 SASEGT. The ends lost 4 bases at V and 6 bases at J; junction bases unmatched: 4. The CDR3 here is CASSGPSGINIQYF. Written as DNA, the CDR3 is TGTGCCAGCAGTGGTCCTAGCGGGATAAACATTCAGTACTTC.

The chain employs TRBV9 and TRBJ2-1; TRBD2 aligns across 9 bases. Germline trimming cut 2 bases from V and 7 bases from J; bases unmatched to any gene: 7. CDR1 SGDLS and CDR2 YYNGEE come from the germline V gene. The CDR3 contains 15 residues. CDR3: CASSVELAGVNEQFF. The DNA for the CDR3 is TGTGCCAGCAGCGTGGAACTAGCGGGTGTTAATGAGCAGTTCTTC.

The chain links TRBV6-5 to TRBJ1-1, with TRBD1 identical over 8 bases. Trimming cost V 6 bases and J 8 bases; bases outside gene matches: 5. Germline-derived CDR1 and CDR2 are MNHEY and SVGAGI. The CDR3 runs 12 residues. The CDR3 DNA is TGTGCCAGCAGACTCCGGGACAGGGAAGCTTTCTTT. Amino acid sequence: CASRLRDREAFF.

This clone has just one count. The J gene is TRBJ2-1, the V gene TRBV29-1, with TRBD2 matching over 14 bases. V lost 5 bases and J lost 4; bases outside the gene matches: 10. The CDR3 consists of 17 residues. Germline V gene sequence: CDR1 SQVTM, CDR2 ANQGSEA. CDR3 bases: TGCAGCGTTCAGGGTACGACTAGCGGGAGGGGGTACAATGAGCAGTTCTTC. This translates into CSVQGTTSGRGYNEQFF.

This clone has only a few counts. Mismatch with germline at one junction end may stem from a read error. The CDR3 DNA sequence: TGTTCCAGCAGCCCCGGCGGCTATGGCTACACCTTC. It is translated as CSSSPGGYGYTF. This chain links TRBV7-9 with TRBJ1-2; D is undetermined. This CDR3 has 12 residues. Looked up from germline, CDR1 is SEHNR and CDR2 is FQNEAQ (reference sequence).

This sequence joins TRBV18 and TRBJ1-2; D is ambiguous. This CDR3 region has 13 residues. V was shortened by 2 bases and J by 4 bases, with 8 bases between the two germline ends. Germline CDR1 KGHSH, CDR2 LQKENI. Here the CDR3 reads CASSPNSGYGYTF. The DNA for the CDR3 is TGTGCCAGCTCACCAAACTCCGGCTATGGCTACACCTTC.

The chain uses TRBV10-3 and TRBJ2-1; maybe TRBD1 (7 bases). Germline V gene sequence: CDR1 ENHRY, CDR2 SYGVKD. Trimming removed 4 bases at V and 2 bases at J, with 15 bases between. CDR3 length: 16 amino acids. CDR3 residues: CAISVLEGATYNEQFF. CDR3 coding DNA: TGTGCCATCAGTGTCTTGGAGGGGGCGACCTACAATGAGCAGTTCTTC.

The chain links TRBV4-1 to TRBJ1-5; D is perhaps TRBD1 (5 bases). Germline CDR1 and CDR2: MGHRA and YSYEKL. The CDR3 spans 14 residues. V gave up 4 bases and J gave up 3 bases, with 10 bases separating them. CDR3 coding DNA: TGCGCCAGCAGCCGGGGGGACCTCAATCAGCCCCAGCATTTT. Protein product: CASSRGDLNQPQHF.